This T cell receptor (beta chain) stems from a study of T cells in Graves' hyperthyroidism and ophthalmopathy. This clonotype was detected many times. This CDR3 region has 13 residues. The V and J ends lost 2 bases and 2 bases respectively, with 7 bases between them. CDR1 and CDR2 (germline): LGHDT, YNNKEL (reference sequence). Regions amplified from RNA transcripts were the TCR beta CDR3 regions. During a first-round RT-PCR of the TCR CDR3, the HTBI primer set was used. A single record per CDR3 protein comes from TCRdb applying MiXCR to the multiplex PCR reads. This table has some 420,000 distinct CDR3 sequences, roughly 15% appearing once. Graves' hyperthyroidism qualified as stable when ophthalmopathy did not progress within 18 months.

The TCR sequence derives from a woman under 30 with Graves' hyperthyroidism. The genes are TRBV3-1 and TRBJ2-7, with a weak D call TRBD2 (6 bases). Sequencing input: blood. Here the CDR3 DNA reads TGTGCCAGCAGCCAACAGCGGGCCTACGAGCAGTACTTC. It specifies CASSQQRAYEQYF.